Listed below are T cell receptor beta chains from one sample, sequenced in a study of CD8 T cells in ankylosing spondylitis. TCRdb re-called the 5' RACE reads with MiXCR, one entry per CDR3 protein. Of fewer than 550,000 distinct CDR3 sequences in the sample, approximately 5.3% were seen once. The material sequenced was blood, either unsorted or a sorted T cell fraction (not recorded which). The source is a male donor with ankylosing spondylitis. The CDR3 runs from the conserved cysteine through the conserved F or W. A D gene is named only where the DNA matches it firmly. Clone sizes are given selectively: once, few, many, or a class where the clone is expanded.

>TRBJ1-1|-|many|TRBV20-1
CSAFTPGLGNTEAFF
>TRBJ2-1|TRBD2|few|TRBV5-1
CASSPVSGGEQFF
>TRBJ2-3|-|many|TRBV7-2
CASSFFLGTDTQYF
>TRBJ1-6|-|many|TRBV6-5
CASSYSFLNSPLHF
>TRBJ2-1|-|many|TRBV27
CASSSLLSSYNEQFF
>TRBJ2-1|TRBD2|-|TRBV29-1
CSVLERDWVNEQFF
>TRBJ1-5|TRBD1|many|TRBV12-3/TRBV12-4
CASSFSGGGQPQHF
>TRBJ2-1|-|many|TRBV15
CATSNNYGQNNEQFF
>TRBJ1-5|-|many|TRBV9
CASSVAGNQPQHF
>TRBJ2-7|-|many|TRBV6-2/TRBV6-3
CASSSRAHEQYF
>TRBJ2-4|TRBD2|many|TRBV20-1
CSARDRQREGIQYF
>TRBJ1-2|-|many|TRBV27
CASSPALGVAADGSYGYTF
>TRBJ1-1|-|many|TRBV20-1
CSALGQANTEAFF
>TRBJ2-2|-|many|TRBV20-1
CSAKGDPGELFF
>TRBJ2-1|TRBD2|many|TRBV28
CASSLPSGTDNEQFF
>TRBJ2-1|TRBD2|-|TRBV6-1
CTSSLKAAGLSEQFF
>TRBJ2-7|-|few|TRBV6-1
CASGLPLRSAYEQYF
>TRBJ2-7|TRBD1|many|TRBV20-1
CSASSGTGVYEQYF
>TRBJ2-2|-|many|TRBV19
CASTGLHNGELFF